This is a list of T cell receptor beta chains from one sample in a study of blood T cell repertoires in COVID-19. Assay used: immunoSEQ multiplex PCR; TCRdb lists only in-frame clones, some missing. The sample holds more than 14,000 clones, more than 75% seen once. The sequenced material came from peripheral blood. The receptors stem from a human donor in a cohort sampled during active COVID-19. Each CDR3 is given with its conserved first and last residue.

TRBJ2-3 | 17 | TRBV9 | CASSVGPGQGAGNTQYF
TRBJ2-5 | 11 | TRBV11-2 | CASSLSETQYF
TRBJ2-5 | 13 | TRBV19 | CASSIGSRLAQYF
TRBJ1-3 | 19 | TRBV10-3 | CAISDGRGGRSNSGNTIYF
TRBJ2-5 | 14 | TRBV7-2 | CASSLNRPEGTQYF
TRBJ2-7 | 14 | TRBV18 | CASSPVSGGYEQYF
TRBJ1-4 | 15 | TRBV13 | CASSSSYGTNEKLFF
TRBJ2-2 | 15 | TRBV3-1/TRBV3-2 | CASSSRDRAAGELFF
TRBJ2-3 | 15 | TRBV7-9 | CASSRGLQGTDTQYF
TRBJ2-7 | 14 | TRBV2 | CASSWTGNSYEQYF
TRBJ1-1 | 15 | TRBV6-5 | CASSYSTFRGTEAFF
TRBJ2-1 | 14 | TRBV19 | CASSRGQNYNEQFF
TRBJ1-1 | 13 | TRBV5-1 | CASSMTVSTEAFF
TRBJ2-7 | 14 | TRBV7-6 | CASSSPGGNFEQYF
TRBJ1-3 | 20 | TRBV21-1 | CASIEYRGQGTRSSGNTIYF
TRBJ2-7 | 14 | TRBV5-5 | CASSLVGDSYEQYF
TRBJ1-6 | 15 | TRBV5-6 | CASSLPGGRNSPLHF
TRBJ1-2 | 14 | TRBV19 | CASSITGVNYGYTF
TRBJ1-3 | 16 | TRBV13 | CASSLGAGIRGNTIYF
TRBJ1-1 | 15 | TRBV29-1 | CSVEEVVDRYTEAFF
TRBJ1-2 | 12 | TRBV12-3/TRBV12-4 | CASSLGQRRYTF
TRBJ2-3 | 15 | TRBV4-3 | CASSHCNSLTDTQYF
TRBJ1-2 | 15 | TRBV6-6 | CASSYLPTGGDGYTF
TRBJ2-5 | 15 | TRBV28 | CASSFLAASGETQYF
TRBJ1-2 | 14 | TRBV7-2 | CASSLTGGDYGYTF
TRBJ2-3 | 14 | TRBV7-9 | CASTGGSSTDTQYF
TRBJ1-2 | 14 | TRBV7-2 | CASSLNSVQDRGTF
TRBJ1-6 | 16 | TRBV4-3 | CASSQGAGLYNSPLHF
TRBJ2-7 | 14 | TRBV7-2 | CASSWQGARYEQYF
TRBJ2-7 | 14 | TRBV6-5 | CASSYSFGGYEQYF
TRBJ2-2 | 18 | TRBV4-3 | CASSQEGGWTGATGELFF
TRBJ1-6 | 15 | TRBV19 | CASTPGTGGNSPLHF
TRBJ2-7 | 15 | TRBV5-1 | CASSLSSGYANEQYF
TRBJ1-2 | 15 | TRBV7-2 | CASSSMAGTPDGYTF
TRBJ1-1 | 15 | TRBV3-1/TRBV3-2 | CASSPTTGTDTEAFF
TRBJ2-3 | 15 | TRBV6-5 | CASSRTTGGWDTQYF
TRBJ2-3 | 14 | TRBV10-2 | CASRAGGLTDTQYF
TRBJ1-3 | 14 | TRBV18 | CASSPGQGTDTIYF
TRBJ1-6 | 14 | TRBV5-1 | CASSLDRGRSPLHF
TRBJ1-5 | 13 | TRBV30 | CAWTRGTNQPQHF
TRBJ2-7 | 17 | TRBV18 | CASSPNAMVLASYEQYF
TRBJ2-7 | 14 | TRBV6-6 | CASSYKRGPYEQYF
TRBJ1-2 | 11 | TRBV20-1 | CSALRAAGYTF
TRBJ1-1 | 13 | TRBV6-5 | CASSYSRDTEAFF
TRBJ2-3 | 16 | TRBV6-1 | CASSEYAWTSTDTQYF
TRBJ2-7 | 14 | TRBV9 | CASSRTGENYEQYF
TRBJ1-3 | 15 | TRBV3-1/TRBV3-2 | CASSQDLSSGNTIYF
TRBJ2-3 | 14 | TRBV2 | CASRGGTSPNTQYF
TRBJ2-1 | 16 | TRBV27 | CASSLRWGGGANEQFF
TRBJ2-1 | 16 | TRBV18 | CASSNLPGQGGNEQFF